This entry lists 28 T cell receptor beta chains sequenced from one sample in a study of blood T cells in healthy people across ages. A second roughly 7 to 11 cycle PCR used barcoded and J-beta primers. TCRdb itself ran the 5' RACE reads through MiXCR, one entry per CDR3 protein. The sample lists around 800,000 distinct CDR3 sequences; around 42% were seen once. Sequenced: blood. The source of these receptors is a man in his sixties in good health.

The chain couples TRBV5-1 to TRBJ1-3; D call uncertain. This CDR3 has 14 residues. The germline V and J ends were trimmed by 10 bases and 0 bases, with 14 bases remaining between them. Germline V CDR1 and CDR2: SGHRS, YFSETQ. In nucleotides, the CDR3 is TGCGCCTGCGGAACGGGGAGCTCTGGAAACACCATATATTTT. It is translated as CACGTGSSGNTIYF. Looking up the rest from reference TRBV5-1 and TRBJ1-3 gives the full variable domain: KAGVTQTPRYLIKTRGQQVTLSCSPISGHRSVSWYQQTPGQGLQFLFEYFSETQRNKGNFPGRFSGRQFSNSRSEMNVSTLELGDSALYLCACGTGSSGNTIYFGEGSWLTVV.

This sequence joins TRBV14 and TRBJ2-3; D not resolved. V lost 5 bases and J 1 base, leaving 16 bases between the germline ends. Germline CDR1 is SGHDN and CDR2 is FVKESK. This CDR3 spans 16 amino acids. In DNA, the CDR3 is TGTGCCAGCAGCGCCCTGGTGGGTTCTCGCACAGATACGCAGTATTTT. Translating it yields CASSALVGSRTDTQYF.

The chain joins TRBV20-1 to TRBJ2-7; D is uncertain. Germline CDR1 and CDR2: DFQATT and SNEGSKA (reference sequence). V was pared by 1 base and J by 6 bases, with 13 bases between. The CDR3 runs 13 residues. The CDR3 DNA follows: TGCAGTGCTAGAGGTGGGGTACTCAGCGAGCAGTACTTC. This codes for CSARGGVLSEQYF.

The chain's CDR3 is CASGLVQLAGGNQETQYF. DNA for the CDR3: TGTGCTAGTGGTTTGGTACAACTAGCGGGGGGGAACCAAGAGACCCAGTACTTC. This rearrangement joins TRBV12-5 to TRBJ2-5; 13 bases are shared with TRBD2. The ends lost 0 bases at V and 0 bases at J; junction bases unmatched: 4. This CDR3 has 18 amino acids. The germline V gene has CDR1 LGHNT and CDR2 FRNRAP.

The CDR3 DNA follows: TGTGCCAGCAGCCCAGTGCAGGGTGTATATAATTCACCCCTCCACTTT. Its protein product is CASSPVQGVYNSPLHF. The gene calls are TRBV5-5 and TRBJ1-6; a weak D match, TRBD1 (5 bases). The CDR3 sequence is 16 residues long. Trimming pared 4 bases from V and 4 bases from J, leaving 15 bases between. Germline V lookup: CDR1 SGHKS, CDR2 YYEKEE (reference sequence).

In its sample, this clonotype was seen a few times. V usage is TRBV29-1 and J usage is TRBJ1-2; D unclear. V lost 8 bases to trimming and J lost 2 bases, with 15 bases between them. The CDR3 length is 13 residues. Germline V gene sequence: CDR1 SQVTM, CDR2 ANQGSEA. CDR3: CSSRQLGNYGYTF. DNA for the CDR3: TGCAGCAGCCGACAACTAGGGAACTATGGCTACACCTTC.

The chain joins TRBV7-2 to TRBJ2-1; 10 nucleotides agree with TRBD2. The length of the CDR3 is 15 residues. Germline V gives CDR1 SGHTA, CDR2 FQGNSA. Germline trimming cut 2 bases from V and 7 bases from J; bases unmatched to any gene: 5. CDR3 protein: CASSLTSGVGNEQFF. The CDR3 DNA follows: TGTGCCAGCAGCTTAACTAGCGGGGTGGGTAATGAGCAGTTCTTC.

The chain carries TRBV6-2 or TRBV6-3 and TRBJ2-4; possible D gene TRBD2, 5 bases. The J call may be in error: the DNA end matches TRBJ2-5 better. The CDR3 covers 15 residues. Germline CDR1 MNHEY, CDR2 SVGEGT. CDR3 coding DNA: TGTGCCAGCAGCGTTACTAGGAATCGTCAAGAGACCCAGTACTTC. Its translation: CASSVTRNRQETQYF.

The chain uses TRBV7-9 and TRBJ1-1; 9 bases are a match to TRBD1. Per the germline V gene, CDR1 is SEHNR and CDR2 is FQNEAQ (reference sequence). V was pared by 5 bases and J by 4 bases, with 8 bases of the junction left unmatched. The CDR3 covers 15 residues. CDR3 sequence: CASSPSGTGTTEAFF. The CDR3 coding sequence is TGTGCCAGCAGCCCCTCCGGGACAGGGACCACTGAAGCTTTCTTT.

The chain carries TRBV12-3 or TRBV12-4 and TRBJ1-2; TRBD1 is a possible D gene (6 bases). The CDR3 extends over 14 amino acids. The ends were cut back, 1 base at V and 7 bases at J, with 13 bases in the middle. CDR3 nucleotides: TGTGCCAGCAGTTTAGAGGGGGAGGCGGGTGGCTACACCTTC. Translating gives CASSLEGEAGGYTF.

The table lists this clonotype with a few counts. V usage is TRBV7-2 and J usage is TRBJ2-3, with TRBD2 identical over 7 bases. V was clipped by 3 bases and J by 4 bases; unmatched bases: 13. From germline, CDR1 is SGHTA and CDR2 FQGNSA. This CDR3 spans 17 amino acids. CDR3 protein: CASSLIVGGGFADTQYF. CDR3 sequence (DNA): TGTGCCAGCAGCTTGATCGTGGGGGGAGGGTTCGCAGATACGCAGTATTTT.

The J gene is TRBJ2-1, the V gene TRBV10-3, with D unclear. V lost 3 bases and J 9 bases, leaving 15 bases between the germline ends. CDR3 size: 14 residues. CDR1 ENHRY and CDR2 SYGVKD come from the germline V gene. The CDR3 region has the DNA TGTGCCATCAGTGACATAAACCTACACGGTGAGCAGTTCTTC. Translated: CAISDINLHGEQFF.

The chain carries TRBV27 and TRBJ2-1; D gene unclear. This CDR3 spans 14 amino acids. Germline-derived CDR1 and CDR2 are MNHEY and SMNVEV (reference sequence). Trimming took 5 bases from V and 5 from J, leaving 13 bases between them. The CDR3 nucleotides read TGTGCCAGCAGTGTCGGGCCCGGACACAATGAGCAGTTCTTC. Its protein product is CASSVGPGHNEQFF.

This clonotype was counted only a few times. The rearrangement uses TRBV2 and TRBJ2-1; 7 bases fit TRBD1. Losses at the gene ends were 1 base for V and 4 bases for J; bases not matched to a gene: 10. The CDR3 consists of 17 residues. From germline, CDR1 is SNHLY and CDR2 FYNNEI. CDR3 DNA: TGTGCCAGCAGTGAAGGTTTGGAGACAGGGTCTTACAATGAGCAGTTCTTC. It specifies CASSEGLETGSYNEQFF. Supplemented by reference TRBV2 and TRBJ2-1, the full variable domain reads EPEVTQTPSHQVTQMGQEVILRCVPISNHLYFYWYRQILGQKVEFLVSFYNNEISEKSEIFDDQFSVERPDGSNFTLKIRSTKLEDSAMYFCASSEGLETGSYNEQFFGPGTRLTVL.

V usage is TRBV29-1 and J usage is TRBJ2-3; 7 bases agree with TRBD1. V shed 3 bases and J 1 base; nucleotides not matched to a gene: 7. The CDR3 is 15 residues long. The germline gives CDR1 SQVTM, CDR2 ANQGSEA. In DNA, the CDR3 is TGCAGCGTTGATCCTGGGCAGGGGGGCACAGATACGCAGTATTTT. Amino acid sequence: CSVDPGQGGTDTQYF.

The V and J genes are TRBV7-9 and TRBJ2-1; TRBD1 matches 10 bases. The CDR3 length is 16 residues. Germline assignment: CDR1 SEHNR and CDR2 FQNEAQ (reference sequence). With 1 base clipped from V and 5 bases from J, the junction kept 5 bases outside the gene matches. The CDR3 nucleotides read TGTGCCAGCAGCTTAGAGGACAGGGGGAGGAACAATGAGCAGTTCTTC. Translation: CASSLEDRGRNNEQFF.

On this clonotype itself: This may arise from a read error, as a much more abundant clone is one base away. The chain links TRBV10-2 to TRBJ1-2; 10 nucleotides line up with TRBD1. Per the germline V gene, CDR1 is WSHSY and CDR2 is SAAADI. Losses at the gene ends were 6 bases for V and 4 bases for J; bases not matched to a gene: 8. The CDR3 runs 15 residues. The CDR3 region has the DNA TGCGCCAGCAGCGCTCGGGGACAGGGGAGCTATGGCTACACCTTC. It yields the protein CASSARGQGSYGYTF.

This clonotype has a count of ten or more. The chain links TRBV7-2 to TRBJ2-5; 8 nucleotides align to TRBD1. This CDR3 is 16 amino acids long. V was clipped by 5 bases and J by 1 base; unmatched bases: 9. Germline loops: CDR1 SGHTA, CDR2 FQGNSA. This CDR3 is CASSTRQGNLQETQYF. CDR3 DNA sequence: TGTGCCAGCAGCACCCGACAGGGGAACCTCCAAGAGACCCAGTACTTC.

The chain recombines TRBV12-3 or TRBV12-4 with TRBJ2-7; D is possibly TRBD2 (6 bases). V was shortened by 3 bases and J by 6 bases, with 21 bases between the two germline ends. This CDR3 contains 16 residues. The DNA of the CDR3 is TGTGCCAGCAGTTTTGGTGCGGGATCCCTAAAGTCCGAGCAGTACTTC. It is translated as CASSFGAGSLKSEQYF.

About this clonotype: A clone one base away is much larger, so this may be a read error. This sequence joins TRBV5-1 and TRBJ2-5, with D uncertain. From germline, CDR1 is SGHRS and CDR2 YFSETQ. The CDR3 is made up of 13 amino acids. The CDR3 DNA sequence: TGCGCCAGCAGCCAATGGGTCCAAGAGACCCGGTACTTC. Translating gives CASSQWVQETRYF.

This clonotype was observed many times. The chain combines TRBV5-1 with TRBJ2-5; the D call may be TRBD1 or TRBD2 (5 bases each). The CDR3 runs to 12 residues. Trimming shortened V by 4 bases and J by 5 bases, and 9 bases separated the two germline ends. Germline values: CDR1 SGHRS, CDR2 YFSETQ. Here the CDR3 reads CASSVEGETQYF. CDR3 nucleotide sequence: TGCGCCAGCAGCGTAGAGGGGGAGACCCAGTACTTC.

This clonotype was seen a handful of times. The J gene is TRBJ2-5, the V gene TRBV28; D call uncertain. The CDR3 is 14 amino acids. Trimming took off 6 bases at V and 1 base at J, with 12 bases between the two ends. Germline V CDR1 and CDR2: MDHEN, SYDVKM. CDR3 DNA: TGTGCCAGCAGGAAAGCAGAGTTCCAAGAGACCCAGTACTTC. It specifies CASRKAEFQETQYF. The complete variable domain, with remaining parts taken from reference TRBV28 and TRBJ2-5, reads DVKVTQSSRYLVKRTGEKVFLECVQDMDHENMFWYRQDPGLGLRLIYFSYDVKMKEKGDIPEGYSVSREKKERFSLILESASTNQTSMYLCASRKAEFQETQYFGPGTRLLVL.

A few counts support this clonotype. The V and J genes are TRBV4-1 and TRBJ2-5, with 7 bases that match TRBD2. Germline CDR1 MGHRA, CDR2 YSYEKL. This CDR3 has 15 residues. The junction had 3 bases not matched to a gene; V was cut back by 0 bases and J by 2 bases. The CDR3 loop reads CASSQDSRGQETQYF. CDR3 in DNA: TGCGCCAGCAGCCAAGATTCGCGGGGGCAAGAGACCCAGTACTTC.

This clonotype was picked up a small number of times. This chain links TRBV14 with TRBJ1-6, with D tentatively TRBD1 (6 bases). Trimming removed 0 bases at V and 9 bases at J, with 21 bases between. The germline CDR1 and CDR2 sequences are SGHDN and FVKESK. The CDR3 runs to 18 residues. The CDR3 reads CASSQDLRGGGYGSPLHF. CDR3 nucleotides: TGTGCCAGCAGCCAAGATCTTAGGGGCGGGGGCTACGGTTCACCCCTCCACTTT.

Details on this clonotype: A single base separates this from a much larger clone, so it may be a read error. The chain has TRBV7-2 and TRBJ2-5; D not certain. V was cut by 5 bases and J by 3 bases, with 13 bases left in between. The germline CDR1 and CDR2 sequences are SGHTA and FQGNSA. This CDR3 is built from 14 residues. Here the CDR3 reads CASSALYRKETQYF. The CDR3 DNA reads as TGTGCCAGCAGCGCCCTTTACAGAAAAGAGACCCAGTACTTC.

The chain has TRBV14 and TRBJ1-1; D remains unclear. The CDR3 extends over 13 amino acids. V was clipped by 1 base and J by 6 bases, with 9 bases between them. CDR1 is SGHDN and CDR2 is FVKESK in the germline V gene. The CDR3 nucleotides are TGTGCCAGCAGCCAAGGCTCTATTTCTGAAGCTTTCTTT. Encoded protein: CASSQGSISEAFF.

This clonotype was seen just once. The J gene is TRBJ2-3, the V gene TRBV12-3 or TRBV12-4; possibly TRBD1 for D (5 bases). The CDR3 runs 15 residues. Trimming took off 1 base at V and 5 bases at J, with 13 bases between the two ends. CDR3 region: CASSLGGRVGDTQYF. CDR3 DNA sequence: TGTGCCAGCAGTTTAGGGGGCAGGGTAGGAGATACGCAGTATTTT.

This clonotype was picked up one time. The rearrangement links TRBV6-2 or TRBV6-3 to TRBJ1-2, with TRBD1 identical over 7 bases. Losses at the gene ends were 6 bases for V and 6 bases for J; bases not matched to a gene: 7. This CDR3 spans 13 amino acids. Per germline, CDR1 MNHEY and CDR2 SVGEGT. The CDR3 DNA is TGTGCCAGCAGAGAACTTGGGACAGATGGCTACACCTTC. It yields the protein CASRELGTDGYTF.